This T cell receptor beta chain was captured by sequencing in a study of T cells in Graves' hyperthyroidism and ophthalmopathy. Whole-study findings and limits: Blood also held most thyroid clonotypes expanded beyond 0.001. The model anticipated ophthalmopathy a median about six months pre-onset.

This CDR3 has 15 residues. V trimming: 3 bases; J trimming: 3 bases; junction bases outside the gene matches: 7. RNA transcripts gave rise to amplified TCR beta CDR3 regions. The TCR CDR3 was amplified in a first-round RT-PCR using the HTBI primer set. Via MiXCR, TCRdb re-called the multiplex PCR reads, giving one row per CDR3 protein. The sample has hundreds of thousands of distinct CDR3 sequences, 46% seen once; the top ten hold 8.2%. Remarks on this clonotype: No antigen is known for it.

The receptor's source is a woman between 18 and 29 years old with Graves' hyperthyroidism. Sequencing input: peripheral blood or thyroid tissue (not recorded which). V usage is TRBV7-1 and J usage is TRBJ2-7; 8 nucleotides align to TRBD2. Being an ORF, TRBV7-1 has a function that is uncertain. In DNA form, the CDR3 reads TGTGCCAGCAGCTCGTCGCCGGGACTAGGCTACGAGCAGTACTTC. As protein: CASSSSPGLGYEQYF.